A selection of T cell receptor beta chains follows, all from one sample in a study of cytomegalovirus exposure and HLA in healthy donors. Profiling relied on immunoSEQ multiplex PCR, and the TCRdb table lists in-frame clones only, not all of them. The sample includes 150,000 to 200,000 clones, over 65% seen only once; the top ten take roughly 7%. Sequencing used PBMCs. These receptors were taken from a man aged 18 to 35 in good health and CMV-seropositive. Each CDR3 is given with its conserved first and last residue. Each record gives: J gene, V gene, D gene, clone size, CDR3 protein, CDR3 DNA. D genes are given only for firm matches. Size is omitted from some rows. Given values are once, few, many or a class for expanded clones.

J gene: TRBJ2-5; V gene: TRBV5-1; D gene: TRBD2; clone size: NA; CDR3 protein: CASSLGREGGQETQYF; CDR3 DNA: TGCGCCAGCAGCTTGGGACGGGAGGGGGGACAAGAGACCCAGTACTTC
J gene: TRBJ2-3; V gene: TRBV6-5; D gene: TRBD1; clone size: NA; CDR3 protein: CASGVDRGSDTQYF; CDR3 DNA: TGTGCCAGCGGCGTAGACAGGGGCTCAGATACGCAGTATTTT
J gene: TRBJ1-4; V gene: TRBV30; D gene: NA; clone size: few; CDR3 protein: CAWSGDSYEKLFF; CDR3 DNA: TGTGCCTGGAGTGGTGACAGCTATGAAAAACTGTTTTTT
J gene: TRBJ1-5; V gene: TRBV28; D gene: NA; clone size: NA; CDR3 protein: CASSVWVQVPQHF; CDR3 DNA: TGTGCCAGCAGTGTCTGGGTTCAGGTGCCCCAGCATTTT
J gene: TRBJ1-1; V gene: TRBV7-6; D gene: NA; clone size: NA; CDR3 protein: CASSRQRENTEAFF; CDR3 DNA: TGTGCCAGCAGCCGACAGAGAGAGAACACTGAAGCTTTCTTT
J gene: TRBJ2-7; V gene: TRBV7-9; D gene: NA; clone size: few; CDR3 protein: CASSATRKRPYEQYF; CDR3 DNA: TGTGCCAGCAGCGCGACACGTAAGCGGCCCTACGAGCAGTACTTC
J gene: TRBJ2-2; V gene: TRBV19; D gene: NA; clone size: once; CDR3 protein: CASSIAEGSGELFF; CDR3 DNA: TGTGCCAGTAGTATAGCGGAGGGGTCCGGGGAGCTGTTTTTT
J gene: TRBJ2-3; V gene: TRBV6-5; D gene: NA; clone size: NA; CDR3 protein: CASRTGGADTQYF; CDR3 DNA: TGTGCCAGCAGGACCGGGGGAGCAGATACGCAGTATTTT
J gene: TRBJ2-5; V gene: TRBV5-1; D gene: TRBD2; clone size: NA; CDR3 protein: CASSFSLAGGSVRETQYF; CDR3 DNA: TGCGCCAGCAGCTTCTCCCTAGCGGGAGGGTCGGTGCGGGAGACCCAGTACTTC
J gene: TRBJ2-2; V gene: TRBV28; D gene: NA; clone size: NA; CDR3 protein: CASSSVRNTGELFF; CDR3 DNA: TGTGCCAGCAGTTCGGTGAGGAACACCGGGGAGCTGTTTTTT
J gene: TRBJ1-2; V gene: TRBV5-1; D gene: TRBD1; clone size: NA; CDR3 protein: CASSLRGRGRFVGYGYTF; CDR3 DNA: TGCGCCAGCAGCTTAAGGGGCAGGGGGCGCTTCGTTGGATATGGCTACACCTTC
J gene: TRBJ1-3; V gene: TRBV30; D gene: NA; clone size: once; CDR3 protein: CASTKGSLRASSGNTIYF; CDR3 DNA: TGTGCCAGTACTAAAGGGTCGTTGCGGGCAAGCTCTGGAAACACCATATATTTT
J gene: TRBJ1-2; V gene: TRBV5-1; D gene: TRBD1; clone size: NA; CDR3 protein: CASSLGQGTGYTF; CDR3 DNA: TGCGCCAGCAGCTTGGGACAGGGGACGGGCTACACCTTC